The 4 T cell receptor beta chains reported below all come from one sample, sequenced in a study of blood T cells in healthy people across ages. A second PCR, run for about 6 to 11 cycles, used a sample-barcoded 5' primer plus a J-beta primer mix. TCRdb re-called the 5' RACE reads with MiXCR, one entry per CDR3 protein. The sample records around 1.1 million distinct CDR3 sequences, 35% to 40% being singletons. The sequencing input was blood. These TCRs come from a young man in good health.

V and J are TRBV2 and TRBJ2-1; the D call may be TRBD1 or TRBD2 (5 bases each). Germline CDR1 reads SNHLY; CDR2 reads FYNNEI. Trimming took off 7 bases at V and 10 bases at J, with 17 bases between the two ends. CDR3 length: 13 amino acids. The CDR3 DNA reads TGTGCCAGCACCCCGGGGCTGATCGGGGAGCAGTTCTTC. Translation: CASTPGLIGEQFF.

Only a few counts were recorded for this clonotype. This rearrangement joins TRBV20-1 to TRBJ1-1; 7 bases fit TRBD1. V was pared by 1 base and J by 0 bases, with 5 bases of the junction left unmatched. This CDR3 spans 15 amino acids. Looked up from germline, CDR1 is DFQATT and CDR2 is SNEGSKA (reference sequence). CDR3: CSARVPDRVNTEAFF. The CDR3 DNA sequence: TGCAGTGCTAGAGTACCAGACAGGGTGAACACTGAAGCTTTCTTT.

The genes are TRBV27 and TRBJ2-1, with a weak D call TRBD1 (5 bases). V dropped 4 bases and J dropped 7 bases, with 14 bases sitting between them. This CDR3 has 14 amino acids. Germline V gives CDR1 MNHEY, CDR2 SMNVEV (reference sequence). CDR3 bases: TGTGCCAGCAGTTCCGTCCGACAGAAAAATGAGCAGTTCTTC. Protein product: CASSSVRQKNEQFF.

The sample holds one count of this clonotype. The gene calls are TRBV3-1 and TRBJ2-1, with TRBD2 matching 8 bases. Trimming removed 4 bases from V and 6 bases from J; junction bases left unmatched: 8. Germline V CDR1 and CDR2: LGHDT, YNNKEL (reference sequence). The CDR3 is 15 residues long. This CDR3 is CASSLGPAGANEQFF. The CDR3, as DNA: TGTGCCAGCAGCCTCGGACCAGCGGGGGCCAATGAGCAGTTCTTC.